The 28 T cell receptor beta chains in this list originate from one sample, sequenced in a study of cytomegalovirus exposure and HLA in healthy donors. The study ran its PCR with 60 Vbeta and 13 Jbeta primers. TCRdb keeps only in-frame clones here, not all; method: immunoSEQ multiplex PCR. The table includes 50,000 or so clones, 77% detected once. What was sequenced was PBMCs. The receptors originated from a woman aged 40 to 50 in good health and CMV-seropositive.

The chain is built from TRBV28 and TRBJ1-1; no reliable D call. The germline CDR1 and CDR2 sequences are MDHEN and SYDVKM. V was trimmed by 7 bases and J by 0 bases, leaving 21 bases between them. This CDR3 contains 17 residues. CDR3 sequence (DNA): TGTGCCAGCACAACTAGCGGGTTCCCCAACATGAACACTGAAGCTTTCTTT. It yields the protein CASTTSGFPNMNTEAFF.

The table lists this clone with a few counts. The chain employs TRBV25-1 and TRBJ2-1, with 8 bases matching TRBD2. CDR1 is MGHDK, CDR2 SYGVNS, per germline. The CDR3 consists of 16 residues. Losses at the gene ends were 3 bases for V and 4 bases for J; bases not matched to a gene: 8. The CDR3 DNA reads TGTGCCAGCAGTGAGTCCCGGGGGGGCGGGTACAATGAGCAGTTCTTC. Amino acid sequence: CASSESRGGGYNEQFF. The variable domain in full, completed from reference TRBV25-1 and TRBJ2-1, reads EADIYQTPRYLVIGTGKKITLECSQTMGHDKMYWYQQDPGMELHLIHYSYGVNSTEKGDLSSESTVSRIRTEHFPLTLESARPSHTSQYLCASSESRGGGYNEQFFGPGTRLTVL.

This chain links TRBV7-2 with TRBJ1-5; 7 positions match TRBD1. Germline lookup yields CDR1 SGHTA and CDR2 FQGNSA. This CDR3 is built from 15 residues. Trimming at V came to 0 bases and at J to 3 bases, leaving 2 bases not matched to a gene. CDR3 in amino acids: CASSLAGQSNQPQHF. As DNA, the CDR3 is TGTGCCAGCAGCTTAGCGGGACAGTCCAATCAGCCCCAGCATTTT.

The chain recombines TRBV5-1 with TRBJ2-1; the D gene is possibly TRBD1 (5 bases). Looked up from germline, CDR1 is SGHRS and CDR2 is YFSETQ. Trimming stripped 0 bases from V and 10 bases from J, with 11 bases between. The CDR3 covers 13 residues. In DNA form, the CDR3 reads TGCGCCAGCAGCTTGGTGTTGGGGCAAGAGCAGTTCTTC. The encoded protein is CASSLVLGQEQFF. The whole variable domain, remainder taken from reference TRBV5-1 and TRBJ2-1, is KAGVTQTPRYLIKTRGQQVTLSCSPISGHRSVSWYQQTPGQGLQFLFEYFSETQRNKGNFPGRFSGRQFSNSRSEMNVSTLELGDSALYLCASSLVLGQEQFFGPGTRLTVL.

V usage is TRBV7-9 and J usage is TRBJ1-1; a weak D match, TRBD1 (6 bases). This CDR3 is built from 15 residues. V dropped 0 bases and J dropped 1 base, with 9 bases sitting between them. Per germline, CDR1 SEHNR and CDR2 FQNEAQ (reference sequence). For the CDR3, the DNA is TGTGCCAGCAGCTTAGCTGGGGGCCCGAACACTGAAGCTTTCTTT. This gives the protein CASSLAGGPNTEAFF.

This chain links TRBV14 with TRBJ2-7; D not resolved. With 0 bases removed from V and 2 bases from J, the gap between germline ends came to 8 bases. Germline lookup yields CDR1 SGHDN and CDR2 FVKESK. CDR3 length: 14 amino acids. CDR3 DNA sequence: TGTGCCAGCAGCCAAGAGGCAGGCACCTACGAGCAGTACTTC. This encodes CASSQEAGTYEQYF.

This chain links TRBV10-3 with TRBJ2-5, with TRBD2 as a possible D gene (6 bases). The V end was cut by 4 bases, the J end by 4 bases, with 16 bases between. Germline assignment: CDR1 ENHRY and CDR2 SYGVKD. The CDR3 totals 15 residues. Written as DNA, the CDR3 is TGTGCCATCAGTGGAGGCGGGGTGCCGGGAGAGACCCAGTACTTC. Translating it yields CAISGGGVPGETQYF.

V and J are TRBV11-2 and TRBJ2-7; 7 bases match TRBD1. The CDR3 loop spans 14 amino acids. Per germline, CDR1 SGHAT and CDR2 FQNNGV. Germline trimming cut 0 bases from V and 3 bases from J; bases unmatched to any gene: 2. The CDR3 DNA is TGTGCCAGCAGCTTAGAGGCAGGGGGCTACGAGCAGTACTTC. Encoded protein: CASSLEAGGYEQYF.

The chain combines TRBV9 with TRBJ2-1; 12 bases match TRBD1. The V segment lost 0 bases and the J segment 8 bases; nucleotides outside the gene matches: 3. The CDR3 contains 15 residues. In germline, CDR1 is SGDLS, CDR2 YYNGEE. The chain's CDR3 is CASSVVGQGADEQFF. The CDR3 coding sequence is TGTGCCAGCAGCGTAGTGGGACAGGGGGCTGATGAGCAGTTCTTC.

The chain recombines TRBV19 with TRBJ1-2; a possible D gene is TRBD1 (5 bases). Germline lookup yields CDR1 LNHDA and CDR2 SQIVND (reference sequence). Deletions cut 5 bases from V and 8 bases from J, with 15 bases between. The length of the CDR3 is 13 residues. The CDR3 bases are TGTGCCAGTAGTCCCCGACAGTCTGGGGGCTACACCTTC. This gives the protein CASSPRQSGGYTF.

This clone was seen a few times. This chain links TRBV25-1 with TRBJ1-4; tentative D call: TRBD1 (5 bases). Trimming removed 3 bases at V and 7 bases at J, with 12 bases between. Germline CDR1 and CDR2: MGHDK and SYGVNS. The CDR3 contains 14 residues. The CDR3 spells CASSDPVGREKLFF. The DNA of the CDR3 is TGTGCCAGCAGTGACCCGGTGGGGCGTGAAAAACTGTTTTTT.

The chain links TRBV5-6 to TRBJ2-7; D perhaps matches TRBD2 (6 bases). Germline assignment: CDR1 SGHDT and CDR2 YYEEEE. There are 13 residues in the CDR3. V lost 4 bases and J lost 3, with 11 bases in between. The CDR3 reads CASSGGNGYEQYF. As DNA, the CDR3 is TGTGCCAGCAGCGGGGGGAACGGCTACGAGCAGTACTTC.

This chain joins TRBV2 and TRBJ1-4; 7 bases fit TRBD1. From germline, CDR1 is SNHLY and CDR2 FYNNEI. The CDR3 covers 14 residues. V dropped 2 bases and J dropped 12; count of bases not matched to a gene: 9. CDR3 nucleotides: TGTGCCAGCAGTGAAAGTGTCGGGCAGGGGGAACTGTTTTTT. Translated: CASSESVGQGELFF.

The rearrangement links TRBV5-1 to TRBJ2-3; D is unresolved. The CDR3 sequence is 13 residues long. Germline V lookup: CDR1 SGHRS, CDR2 YFSETQ. The V end was cut by 1 base, the J end by 5 bases, with 8 bases between. CDR3 loop: CASSLTRLDTQYF. The CDR3, as DNA: TGCGCCAGCAGCTTGACTCGGTTAGATACGCAGTATTTT.

This clone was detected only once. This rearrangement joins TRBV9 to TRBJ2-1, with TRBD2 matching 8 bases. Looked up from germline, CDR1 is SGDLS and CDR2 is YYNGEE. The CDR3 covers 20 residues. J gave up 7 bases and V 0 bases, and 21 bases lay outside the gene matches. CDR3 nucleotide sequence: TGTGCCAGCAGCGTAGATCCGCTGGGTTTCCGGGGGGGCCTTCGAAATGAGCAGTTCTTC. Amino acid sequence: CASSVDPLGFRGGLRNEQFF.

This sequence joins TRBV4-2 and TRBJ1-2; the match to TRBD1 covers 7 bases. The CDR3 covers 15 residues. V lost 0 bases, J lost 4 bases, and 5 bases stayed unmatched. Germline CDR1 is LGHNA and CDR2 is YNFKEQ. CDR3 DNA: TGTGCCAGCAGCCAAGATCGGGCAGGGGGCTATGGCTACACCTTC. Encoded protein: CASSQDRAGGYGYTF.

The gene calls are TRBV11-2 and TRBJ2-7; 9 nucleotides agree with TRBD1. The CDR3 runs 15 residues. V lost 6 bases and J lost 6; bases outside the gene matches: 12. From germline, CDR1 is SGHAT and CDR2 FQNNGV. Here the CDR3 DNA reads TGTGCCAGCAGTCCCACCGGACAGGGGACCCTCGAGCAGTACTTC. Translation: CASSPTGQGTLEQYF.

The CDR3, as DNA: TGTGCCAGCAATCCAAATGGGGGAGCGGGGAAACTGTTTTTT. It specifies CASNPNGGAGKLFF. This rearrangement joins TRBV6-6 to TRBJ1-4; tentative D call: TRBD1 (5 bases). V was shortened by 7 bases and J by 11 bases, with 20 bases between the two germline ends. CDR1 is MNHNY, CDR2 SVGAGI, per germline (reference sequence). There are 14 residues in the CDR3.

The chain is built from TRBV5-1 and TRBJ2-7; 11 bases align to TRBD2. This CDR3 has 14 residues. Germline loops: CDR1 SGHRS, CDR2 YFSETQ. J gave up 6 bases and V 3 bases, and 5 bases lay outside the gene matches. The CDR3 region is CASSSTSGAVEQYF. Written as DNA, the CDR3 is TGCGCCAGCAGCTCGACTAGCGGGGCGGTCGAGCAGTACTTC.

The chain links TRBV19 to TRBJ1-3; D is unclear. Germline V gene sequence: CDR1 LNHDA, CDR2 SQIVND (reference sequence). The CDR3 sequence is 15 residues long. V was trimmed by 0 bases and J by 1 base, leaving 7 bases between them. The CDR3 DNA reads TGTGCCAGTAGTATAGACAGCGGATCTGGAAACACCATATATTTT. Encoded protein: CASSIDSGSGNTIYF.

This chain connects TRBV7-9 to TRBJ1-1; perhaps TRBD1 as D (6 bases). Germline assignment: CDR1 SEHNR and CDR2 FQNEAQ (reference sequence). This CDR3 region has 14 residues. Trimming removed 5 bases at V and 1 base at J, with 11 bases between. The CDR3 protein is CASSPRQENTEAFF. DNA of the CDR3: TGTGCCAGCAGCCCTCGACAGGAGAACACTGAAGCTTTCTTT.

V is TRBV4-1 and J is TRBJ1-5; TRBD1 matches 7 bases. Germline CDR1 reads MGHRA; CDR2 reads YSYEKL. The CDR3 contains 16 residues. After removal of 1 base from V and 6 bases from J, the junction contained 9 bases not matched to a gene. The DNA for the CDR3 is TGCGCCAGCAGCCAAGGTTTGACAGGGAGTGGTCAGCCCCAGCATTTT. It yields the protein CASSQGLTGSGQPQHF.

The chain's CDR3 is CAISPRDREFEQFF. The CDR3 bases are TGTGCCATCAGTCCTCGGGACAGAGAATTCGAGCAGTTCTTC. The gene calls are TRBV10-3 and TRBJ2-1; 7 bases map to TRBD1. Germline V CDR1 and CDR2: ENHRY, SYGVKD. The CDR3 length is 14 residues. V shed 5 bases and J 10 bases; nucleotides not matched to a gene: 11.

The chain has TRBV30 and TRBJ2-3; the match to TRBD2 covers 7 bases. The CDR3 is made up of 15 amino acids. V dropped 1 base and J dropped 1; count of bases not matched to a gene: 5. Germline V CDR1 and CDR2: GTSNPN, SVGIG (reference sequence). CDR3 sequence (DNA): TGTGCCTGGAGTGGTGGTCTAGCGGGCACAGATACGCAGTATTTT. Amino acid sequence: CAWSGGLAGTDTQYF.

The sample holds one count of this clone. The DNA of the CDR3 is TGTGCCAGCTCACCAAGTTATTCTCGGGAGACCCAGTACTTC. It codes for CASSPSYSRETQYF. The chain couples TRBV18 to TRBJ2-5; D gene ambiguous. Trimming stripped 2 bases from V and 5 bases from J, with 12 bases between. CDR3 size: 14 residues. Germline V gives CDR1 KGHSH, CDR2 LQKENI.

The gene calls are TRBV19 and TRBJ2-4; D possibly corresponds to TRBD1 (5 bases). Germline V lookup: CDR1 LNHDA, CDR2 SQIVND (reference sequence). The CDR3 contains 13 residues. V dropped 6 bases and J dropped 1 base, with 7 bases sitting between them. CDR3 nucleotides: TGTGCCAGTAGAGGGGTTGCCAAAAACATTCAGTACTTC. It codes for CASRGVAKNIQYF.

This clone was counted once. The chain uses TRBV5-6 and TRBJ2-1; the D is unclear. Trimming cost V 0 bases and J 5 bases, with 9 bases left between them. Germline CDR1 SGHDT, CDR2 YYEEEE. CDR3 length: 14 amino acids. This CDR3 is CASSLGAPHNEQFF. CDR3 nucleotides: TGTGCCAGCAGCTTGGGGGCCCCACACAATGAGCAGTTCTTC.

The chain employs TRBV4-2 and TRBJ2-7; 10 bases line up with TRBD1. Germline V gene lookup returns CDR1 LGHNA and CDR2 YNFKEQ. CDR3 length: 16 residues. J lost 4 bases, V lost 1 base, and 7 bases had no gene match. CDR3 residues: CASSQALGQGRYEQYF. DNA of the CDR3: TGTGCCAGCAGCCAAGCCTTGGGACAGGGGAGGTACGAGCAGTACTTC.